This is a list of T cell receptor beta chains from one sample in a study of neoadjuvant anti-PD-1 for oral cavity cancer. Here immunoSEQ multiplex PCR was the method, and the copy in TCRdb shows in-frame clones only, minus some. Here the sample spans approximately 67,000 clones, around four fifths being singletons. Sequences were derived from PBMCs, sampled before nivolumab (anti-PD-1) treatment. These receptor sequences come from a person aged 40 to 85 with oral cavity squamous cell carcinoma. CDR3s include the opening cysteine and the closing phenylalanine or tryptophan. The D gene is left open where the match is weak. The size entry is marked missing in some rows and otherwise reads once, few, many or a size class.

TRBV5-5	NA	NA	TRBJ1-1	TGTGCCAGCAGCTTGGGCTCAAACACTGAAGCTTTCTTT	CASSLGSNTEAFF
TRBV7-3	NA	NA	TRBJ2-2	TGTGCCAGCAGCTCGATAAGCGGAAACACCGGGGAGCTGTTTTTT	CASSSISGNTGELFF
TRBV27	NA	NA	TRBJ2-2	TGTGCCAGCAGTTACCCGGGGACCGGGGAGCTGTTTTTT	CASSYPGTGELFF
TRBV5-1	NA	NA	TRBJ2-2	TGCGCCAGCAGCCAAGGACTCGACACCGGGGAGCTGTTTTTT	CASSQGLDTGELFF
TRBV19	NA	NA	TRBJ1-5	TGTGCCAGTAGTATCCTCTCCCCCGGAAATCAGCCCCAGCATTTT	CASSILSPGNQPQHF
TRBV9	once	NA	TRBJ1-1	TGTGCCAGCAGCGAGGGGAGGGTAGAAGAGAAAGCTTTCTTT	CASSEGRVEEKAFF
TRBV4-1	NA	NA	TRBJ2-1	TGCGCCAGCAGCCAAGGGCAAGGTTGGCCCTACAATGAGCAGTTCTTC	CASSQGQGWPYNEQFF
TRBV29-1	NA	TRBD1	TRBJ2-7	TGCAGCGCATTAGGGACAGGAGACTCCTACGAGCAGTACTTC	CSALGTGDSYEQYF
TRBV19	NA	TRBD2	TRBJ2-1	TGTGCCAGTAGTGGTGCGGGAGTACAGTTCTTC	CASSGAGVQFF
TRBV6-1	NA	NA	TRBJ2-7	TGTGCCACCCCGGGGGAGGTTACCTACGAGCAGTACTTC	CATPGEVTYEQYF
TRBV10-3	NA	NA	TRBJ2-5	TGTGCCATCGCGCTTGATAGGGAGACCCAGTACTTC	CAIALDRETQYF
TRBV7-8	NA	TRBD2	TRBJ2-1	TGTGCCAGCAGTCTTACGTTAGTACTAGCGGGGAGCATAAACAATGAGCAGTTCTTC	CASSLTLVLAGSINNEQFF
TRBV4-2	NA	TRBD1	TRBJ1-3	TGTGCCAGCAGCCAAGCCCGAAGAGGACAGGCTGGAAACACCATATATTTT	CASSQARRGQAGNTIYF
TRBV4-1	NA	TRBD1	TRBJ1-3	TGCGCCAGCAGCCGAGACCAGGGGGGAGGAAACACCATATATTTT	CASSRDQGGGNTIYF
TRBV10-3	NA	NA	TRBJ2-5	TGTGCCATCAGTGAGTCGCTACTCCAAGAGACCCAGTACTTC	CAISESLLQETQYF
TRBV7-6	NA	NA	TRBJ2-7	TGTGCCAGCAGCTCCGGAGGCGTGCAGTACTTC	CASSSGGVQYF
TRBV10-3	NA	TRBD1	TRBJ2-7	TGTGCCATCAGTGAAATGGACAGGGGGAGCACCTACGAGCAGTACTTC	CAISEMDRGSTYEQYF
TRBV6-6	NA	NA	TRBJ2-1	TGTGCCAGCACCCAAGCCCAGGGGCGATCCTACAATGAGCAGTTCTTC	CASTQAQGRSYNEQFF
TRBV19	NA	TRBD2	TRBJ2-1	TGTGCCAGTAGTTATAGGACTAGCGGGAGCATAGCGCAGTTCTTC	CASSYRTSGSIAQFF
TRBV9	NA	NA	TRBJ2-7	TGTGCCAGCAGTCCACAGGGCTACGAGCAGTACTTC	CASSPQGYEQYF
TRBV7-6	once	NA	TRBJ1-1	TGTGCCAGCAGCTACTATCCTTTGATCACTGAAGCTTTCTTT	CASSYYPLITEAFF
TRBV12-5	NA	NA	TRBJ2-5	TGTGCTAGTGGTTTGGTAATCTGGGGTGGCCTAGGGGAGACCCAGTACTTC	CASGLVIWGGLGETQYF
TRBV11-3	NA	TRBD1	TRBJ2-1	TGTGCCAGCAGTTCCGGGACAGGGGGTGGGGATGAGCAGTTCTTC	CASSSGTGGGDEQFF
TRBV18	NA	TRBD1	TRBJ2-7	TGTGCCAGCTCCCTATCGACAGGGGGTTCCTACGAGCAGTACTTC	CASSLSTGGSYEQYF
TRBV11-1	few	NA	TRBJ1-1	TGTGCCAGCAGCTCCGACACAGGGATCGCTGAAGCTTTCTTT	CASSSDTGIAEAFF
TRBV5-1	few	NA	TRBJ2-7	TGCGCCAGCAGCTTGGGGTCTCACGAGCAGTACTTC	CASSLGSHEQYF
TRBV13	NA	NA	TRBJ2-3	TGTGCCAGCAGCTCTTACAAACTCAGCACAGATACGCAGTATTTT	CASSSYKLSTDTQYF
TRBV4-2	NA	NA	TRBJ2-7	TGTGCCAGCAGCCAATACTCCGAGCAGTACTTC	CASSQYSEQYF
TRBV5-5	NA	NA	TRBJ2-1	TGTGCCAGCAGCTCCTCGACAGAATACAATGAGCAGTTCTTC	CASSSSTEYNEQFF
TRBV7-7	NA	NA	TRBJ2-3	TGTGCCAGCAGCTCCCGGTACGAGGACAGAGATACGCAGTATTTT	CASSSRYEDRDTQYF
TRBV19	NA	NA	TRBJ1-4	TGTGCCAGTAGCCTAGGGGTGACGGAAAAACTGTTTTTT	CASSLGVTEKLFF
TRBV7-9	once	NA	TRBJ2-7	TGTGCCAGCAGCCCCCGGGGGAACGAGCAGTACTTC	CASSPRGNEQYF
TRBV9	NA	NA	TRBJ1-1	TGTGCCAGCAGCGTAGAGCTAAGTGGCACTGAAGCTTTCTTT	CASSVELSGTEAFF
TRBV5-4	NA	NA	TRBJ2-1	TGTGCCAGCAGCCCCCAGGGAAGGGCCTACAATGAGCAGTTCTTC	CASSPQGRAYNEQFF
TRBV6-5	NA	NA	TRBJ1-5	TGTGCCAGCAGTTTGTCGAGGGATCAGCCCCAGCATTTT	CASSLSRDQPQHF
TRBV23-1	few	NA	TRBJ2-7	TGCGCCAGCAGTCACGTGGGGCACGAGCAGTACTTC	CASSHVGHEQYF
TRBV2	few	TRBD1	TRBJ1-6	TGTGCCAGCACTCTGAGGGCGACAGGGAGGTCCTATAATTCACCCCTCCACTTT	CASTLRATGRSYNSPLHF
TRBV5-8	NA	NA	TRBJ2-1	TGTGCCAGCAGCCTTCAGGGGGGTGAGCAGTTCTTC	CASSLQGGEQFF
TRBV6-4	NA	NA	TRBJ1-1	TGTGCCAGCAGTGACCAGCAGGGAGACACTGAAGCTTTCTTT	CASSDQQGDTEAFF
TRBV28	NA	TRBD1	TRBJ1-4	TGTGCCGCATCAGGAGGGGACAGGGTGGTTGGGGATGAAAAACTGTTTTTT	CAASGGDRVVGDEKLFF
TRBV11-2	once	TRBD2	TRBJ2-1	TGTGCCAGCAGCTTAGGGGAGGGCAGGAACAATGAGCAGTTCTTC	CASSLGEGRNNEQFF
TRBV14	NA	TRBD1	TRBJ1-1	TGTGCCAGCGGCGGGGTAGGGGGCGGCTTGGTCTTT	CASGGVGGGLVF
TRBV11-2	few	NA	TRBJ1-1	TGTGCCAGCAGCGCCGTCCGCCCTGAAGCTTTCTTT	CASSAVRPEAFF